A single sample is the source of the 12 T cell receptor beta chains below, sequenced in a study of blood T cells in healthy people across ages. The use of a sample-barcoded 5' primer and a J-beta primer mix characterized a second PCR of roughly 6 to 12 cycles. MiXCR, run by TCRdb on the 5' RACE reads, gives a single entry per CDR3 protein. Of 1,500,000 or so distinct CDR3 sequences listed, 59% were seen once; the top ten hold over 6.5%. Sequenced input: blood. All receptors come from a man between 18 and 35 years old in good health.

This rearrangement joins TRBV6-1 to TRBJ2-1; D is tentatively TRBD1 or TRBD2 (6 bases each). Trimming took 6 bases from V and 6 from J, leaving 18 bases between them. This CDR3 contains 15 residues. CDR1 MNHNS and CDR2 SASEGT come from the germline V gene. CDR3 loop: CASRKEIGGFNEQFF. CDR3 nucleotides: TGTGCCAGCAGGAAGGAGATAGGGGGGTTCAATGAGCAGTTCTTC.

This rearrangement joins TRBV4-3 to TRBJ2-7; a weak D match, TRBD1 (6 bases). This CDR3 has 15 residues. Germline V lookup: CDR1 LGHNA, CDR2 YSLEER. V was shortened by 5 bases and J by 0 bases, with 14 bases between the two germline ends. CDR3 in amino acids: CASSIQGQSSYEQYF. The CDR3 coding sequence is TGCGCCAGCAGCATTCAGGGGCAGAGCTCCTACGAGCAGTACTTC.

This clonotype was seen a handful of times. The V and J genes are TRBV10-3 and TRBJ2-1; no definite D call. Germline V lookup: CDR1 ENHRY, CDR2 SYGVKD. This CDR3 has 15 amino acids. The V end lost 4 bases, the J end lost 9 bases, and 19 bases lay between the germline ends. The DNA for the CDR3 is TGTGCCATCAGTGCCCCGGGTTTAGGAGCGCCTGAGCAGTTCTTC. This codes for CAISAPGLGAPEQFF.

This chain joins TRBV4-2 and TRBJ2-2; D uncertain. The CDR3 is made up of 15 amino acids. CDR1 and CDR2 from the germline V gene are LGHNA and YNFKEQ. The V and J ends lost 1 base and 3 bases respectively, with 9 bases between them. This CDR3 is CASSQVEWHTGELFF. The CDR3 DNA reads as TGTGCCAGCAGCCAAGTCGAGTGGCACACCGGGGAGCTGTTTTTT.

The J gene is TRBJ2-2, the V gene TRBV7-8; TRBD2 aligns across 7 bases. Losses at the gene ends were 1 base for V and 6 bases for J; bases not matched to a gene: 17. The CDR3 totals 19 residues. Germline CDR1 reads SGHVS; CDR2 reads FQNEAQ. The CDR3 loop reads CASSLVVGGEWAIAGELFF. The CDR3 DNA reads as TGTGCCAGCAGCTTAGTTGTTGGGGGGGAGTGGGCAATCGCCGGGGAGCTGTTTTTT.

The chain uses TRBV29-1 and TRBJ2-7; 8 bases align to TRBD1. The DNA end is a closer match to TRBJ2-5, so the J assignment may be wrong. The CDR3 runs to 13 residues. Germline V lookup: CDR1 SQVTM, CDR2 ANQGSEA. The CDR3 sequence is CSAGTGNWETQYF. Here the CDR3 DNA reads TGCAGCGCCGGGACAGGAAATTGGGAGACCCAGTACTTC.

The table lists this clonotype with a few counts. This chain links TRBV29-1 with TRBJ2-1; D not resolved. Trimming took off 0 bases at V and 9 bases at J, with 12 bases between the two ends. Germline CDR1 SQVTM, CDR2 ANQGSEA. The CDR3 covers 13 residues. CDR3 DNA: TGCAGCGTTGAAGATCTTGGGTACGGTGAGCAGTTCTTC. Protein: CSVEDLGYGEQFF.

As regards this clonotype: An end of the junction differs from the germline gene, which may be a read error. The chain couples TRBV12-3 or TRBV12-4 to TRBJ2-3, with 8 bases matching TRBD1. The CDR3 is 15 amino acids. The chain's CDR3 is CASSAGQGSTETQYF. The DNA for the CDR3 is TGTGCCAGCAGCGCTGGACAGGGTAGCACAGAGACGCAGTATTTT.

The chain combines TRBV20-1 with TRBJ1-6; no definite D call. The V gene's germline CDR1 is DFQATT and CDR2 SNEGSKA (reference sequence). V gave up 0 bases and J gave up 7 bases, with 16 bases separating them. The CDR3 runs 16 residues. CDR3 DNA: TGCAGTGCTAGAGAGAGCGACCCCTTTCGGAATTCACCCCTCCACTTT. This translates into CSARESDPFRNSPLHF.

This clonotype was picked up a small number of times. This chain links TRBV7-2 with TRBJ1-1; the D gene is possibly TRBD1 (5 bases). Germline CDR1 and CDR2: SGHTA and FQGNSA. The V end was cut by 2 bases, the J end by 10 bases, with 11 bases between. This CDR3 has 12 amino acids. CDR3 loop: CASSLYGGGAFF. DNA for the CDR3: TGTGCCAGCAGCTTATACGGGGGAGGAGCTTTCTTT.

The chain uses TRBV15 and TRBJ2-2; either TRBD1 or TRBD2 may fit D (5 bases each). V was clipped by 8 bases and J by 9 bases, with 19 bases between them. The germline gives CDR1 LNHNV, CDR2 YYDKDF (reference sequence). The CDR3 sequence is 14 residues long. This CDR3 reads CATGTQGERRELFF. The DNA of the CDR3 is TGTGCCACCGGGACGCAAGGGGAACGGAGGGAGCTGTTTTTT.

This chain connects TRBV5-1 to TRBJ2-1; 8 bases agree with TRBD2. The CDR3 sequence is 14 residues long. V shed 4 bases and J 4 bases; nucleotides not matched to a gene: 4. Germline CDR1 reads SGHRS; CDR2 reads YFSETQ. CDR3 bases: TGCGCCAGCAGCCCTGTAGCGGGGTACAATGAGCAGTTCTTC. Its translation is CASSPVAGYNEQFF.